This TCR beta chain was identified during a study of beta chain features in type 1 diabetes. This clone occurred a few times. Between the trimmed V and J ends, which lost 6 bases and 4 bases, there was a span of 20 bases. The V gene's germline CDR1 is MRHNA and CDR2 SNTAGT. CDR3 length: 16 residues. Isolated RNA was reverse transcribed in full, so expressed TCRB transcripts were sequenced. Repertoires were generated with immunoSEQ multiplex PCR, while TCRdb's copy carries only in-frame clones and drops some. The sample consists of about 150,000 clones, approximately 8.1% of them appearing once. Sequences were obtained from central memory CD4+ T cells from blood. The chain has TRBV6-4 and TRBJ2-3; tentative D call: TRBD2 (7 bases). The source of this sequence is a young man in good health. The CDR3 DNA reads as TGTGCCAGCAGGAGACGGGGGGCCTTACCGTCAGATACGCAGTATTTT. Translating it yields CASRRRGALPSDTQYF.